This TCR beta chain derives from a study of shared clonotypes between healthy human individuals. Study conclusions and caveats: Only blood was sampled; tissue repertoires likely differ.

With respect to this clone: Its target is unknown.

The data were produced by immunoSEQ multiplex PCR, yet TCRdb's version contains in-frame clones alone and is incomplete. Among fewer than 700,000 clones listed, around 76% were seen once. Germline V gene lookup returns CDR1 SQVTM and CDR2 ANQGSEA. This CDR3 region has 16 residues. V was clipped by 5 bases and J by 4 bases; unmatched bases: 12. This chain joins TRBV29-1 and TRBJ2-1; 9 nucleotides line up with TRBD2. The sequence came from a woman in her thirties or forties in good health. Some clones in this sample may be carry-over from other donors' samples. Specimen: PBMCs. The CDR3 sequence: CSVFPPLSGRYNEQFF. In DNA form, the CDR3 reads TGCAGCGTTTTCCCACCCCTTAGCGGGAGATACAATGAGCAGTTCTTC.